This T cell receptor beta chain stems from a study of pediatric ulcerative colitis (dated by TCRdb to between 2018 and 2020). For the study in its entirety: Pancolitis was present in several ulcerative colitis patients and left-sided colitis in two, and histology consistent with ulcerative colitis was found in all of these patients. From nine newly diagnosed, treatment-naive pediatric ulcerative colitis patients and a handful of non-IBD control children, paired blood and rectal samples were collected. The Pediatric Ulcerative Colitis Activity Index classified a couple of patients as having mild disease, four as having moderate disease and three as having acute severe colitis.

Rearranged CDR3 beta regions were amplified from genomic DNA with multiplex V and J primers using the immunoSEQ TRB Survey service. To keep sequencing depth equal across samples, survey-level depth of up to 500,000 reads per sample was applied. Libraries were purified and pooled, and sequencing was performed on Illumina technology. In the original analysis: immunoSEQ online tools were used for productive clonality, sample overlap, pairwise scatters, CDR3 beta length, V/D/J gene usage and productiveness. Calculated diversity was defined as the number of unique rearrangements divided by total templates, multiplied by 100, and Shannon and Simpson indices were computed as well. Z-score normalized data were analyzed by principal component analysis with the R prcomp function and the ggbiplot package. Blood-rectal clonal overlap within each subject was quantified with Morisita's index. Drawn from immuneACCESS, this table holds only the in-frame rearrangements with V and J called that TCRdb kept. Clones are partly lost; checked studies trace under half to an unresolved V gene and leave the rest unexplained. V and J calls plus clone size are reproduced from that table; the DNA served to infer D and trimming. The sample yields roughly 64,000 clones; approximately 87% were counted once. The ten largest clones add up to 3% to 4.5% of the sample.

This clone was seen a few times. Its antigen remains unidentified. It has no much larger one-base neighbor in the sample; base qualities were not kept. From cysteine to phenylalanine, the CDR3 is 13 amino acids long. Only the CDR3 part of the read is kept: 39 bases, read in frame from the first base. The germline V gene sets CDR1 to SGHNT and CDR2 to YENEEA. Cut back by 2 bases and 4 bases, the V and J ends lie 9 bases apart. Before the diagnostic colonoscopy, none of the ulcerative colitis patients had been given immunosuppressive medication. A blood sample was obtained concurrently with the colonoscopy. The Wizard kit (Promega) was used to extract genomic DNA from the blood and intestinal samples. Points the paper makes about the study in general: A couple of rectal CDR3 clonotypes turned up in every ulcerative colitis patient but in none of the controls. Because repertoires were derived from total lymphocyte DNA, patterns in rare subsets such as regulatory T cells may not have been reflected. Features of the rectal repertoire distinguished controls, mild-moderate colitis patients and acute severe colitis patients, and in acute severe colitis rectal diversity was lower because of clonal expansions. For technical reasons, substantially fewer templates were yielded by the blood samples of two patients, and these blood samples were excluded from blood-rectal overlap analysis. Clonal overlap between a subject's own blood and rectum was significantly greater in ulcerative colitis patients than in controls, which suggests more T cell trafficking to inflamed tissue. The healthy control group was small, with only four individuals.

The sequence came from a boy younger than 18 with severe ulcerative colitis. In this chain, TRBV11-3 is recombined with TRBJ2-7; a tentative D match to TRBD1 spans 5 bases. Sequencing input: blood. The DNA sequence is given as TGTGCCAGCAGCTTAATGGCAGGGTACGAGCAGTACTTC. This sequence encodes CASSLMAGYEQYF.